This T cell receptor beta chain was documented in a study of T cell responses to AZD1222 COVID-19 vaccine. Trimming cost V 6 bases and J 8 bases; bases outside gene matches: 6. The CDR3 loop spans 13 amino acids. The germline CDR1 and CDR2 sequences are SNHLY and FYNNEI. TCRdb's table, derived via immunoSEQ multiplex PCR, lists solely in-frame clones and lacks some. The sample contains 80,000 or so clones, 70% to 80% of which appear only once. This specimen consisted of peripheral blood, obtained 28 days after the second dose of the MenACWY control vaccine. The chain joins TRBV2 to TRBJ2-3; 9 nucleotides match TRBD2. The origin of this receptor is an adult who received the MenACWY meningococcal vaccine as a control. The CDR3 sequence is CASRVSGSATQYF. For the CDR3, the DNA is TGTGCCAGCAGGGTTAGCGGGAGTGCTACGCAGTATTTT. The whole variable domain, remainder taken from reference TRBV2 and TRBJ2-3, is EPEVTQTPSHQVTQMGQEVILRCVPISNHLYFYWYRQILGQKVEFLVSFYNNEISEKSEIFDDQFSVERPDGSNFTLKIRSTKLEDSAMYFCASRVSGSATQYFGPGTRLTVL.